The 23 T cell receptor beta chains below all came from one sample that was sequenced in a study of shared clonotypes between healthy human individuals. TCRdb keeps only in-frame clones here, not all; method: immunoSEQ multiplex PCR. Of more than 850,000 clones in the sample, more than 75% are singletons; the top ten hold approximately 0.5%. Source material: memory CD4+ T cells from PBMCs. Stated subset: CD45RA-negative fraction. The receptors stem from a man aged 18 to 29 in good health. Some clones in this sample may be carry-over from other donors' samples.

Remarks on this clone: Additional DNA sequences in this sample encode the identical CDR3. The chain uses TRBV18 and TRBJ1-1; 7 bases are a match to TRBD1. CDR3 length equals 14 residues. Per the germline V gene, CDR1 is KGHSH and CDR2 is LQKENI. Losses at the gene ends were 0 bases for V and 5 bases for J; bases not matched to a gene: 3. This chain's CDR3 is CASSPPPGGTEAFF. The CDR3 nucleotides read TGTGCCAGCTCACCACCGCCAGGGGGGACTGAAGCTTTCTTT.

V usage is TRBV19 and J usage is TRBJ1-5, with 9 bases fitting TRBD1. In germline, CDR1 is LNHDA, CDR2 SQIVND (reference sequence). The CDR3 runs 18 residues. J gave up 0 bases and V 8 bases, and 14 bases lay outside the gene matches. Here the CDR3 reads CASQKRTGAGYSNQPQHF. CDR3 DNA: TGTGCCAGTCAGAAACGGACAGGGGCGGGCTATAGCAATCAGCCCCAGCATTTT.

The V call is TRBV10-3, the J call TRBJ2-7; 11 nucleotides agree with TRBD2. The V gene end was trimmed by 4 bases and the J gene end by 2 bases; junction bases not matched to a gene: 4. The CDR3 runs to 15 residues. Per germline, CDR1 ENHRY and CDR2 SYGVKD. CDR3: CAISGLAGGPYEQYF. The CDR3 DNA reads TGTGCCATCAGTGGCCTAGCGGGAGGCCCCTACGAGCAGTACTTC.

CDR3 sequence (DNA): TGTGCCAGCAGACCGGGACGGCAGAACACTGAAGCTTTCTTT. Protein product: CASRPGRQNTEAFF. The chain couples TRBV2 to TRBJ1-1, with D possibly being TRBD1 (5 bases). The CDR3 sequence is 14 residues long. Trimming removed 6 bases at V and 1 base at J, with 12 bases between. Germline lookup yields CDR1 SNHLY and CDR2 FYNNEI. The entire variable domain, with the rest obtained from reference TRBV2 and TRBJ1-1, is as follows: EPEVTQTPSHQVTQMGQEVILRCVPISNHLYFYWYRQILGQKVEFLVSFYNNEISEKSEIFDDQFSVERPDGSNFTLKIRSTKLEDSAMYFCASRPGRQNTEAFFGQGTRLTVV.

V and J are TRBV4-1 and TRBJ1-1; TRBD1 matches at 8 bases. CDR3 length: 15 amino acids. Germline V gives CDR1 MGHRA, CDR2 YSYEKL. After removal of 4 bases from V and 1 base from J, the junction contained 5 bases not matched to a gene. CDR3 in amino acids: CASSLSGGANTEAFF. CDR3 coding DNA: TGCGCCAGCAGCCTTTCAGGGGGCGCGAACACTGAAGCTTTCTTT.

The chain is built from TRBV6-1 and TRBJ2-3, with TRBD1 matching over 7 bases. From germline, CDR1 is MNHNS and CDR2 SASEGT. The V and J ends lost 3 bases and 4 bases, in that order; junction bases with no gene match: 7. The CDR3 has 15 amino acids. The CDR3 protein is CASSDRQGSSDTQYF. DNA for the CDR3: TGTGCCAGCAGTGATCGACAGGGAAGTTCAGATACGCAGTATTTT.

Comments on this clone: A much larger clone differs from this one at a single base, so this may be a read error. Other DNA sequences from this sample encode an identical CDR3 as well. The rearrangement links TRBV11-2 to TRBJ2-5, with D hard to call. Germline CDR1 SGHAT, CDR2 FQNNGV. The CDR3 length is 11 residues. V gave up 3 bases and J gave up 5 bases, with 4 bases separating them. The CDR3 spells CASSLAETQYF. As DNA, the CDR3 is TGTGCCAGCAGCTTGGCGGAGACCCAGTACTTC.

This clone was detected only a few times. The gene calls are TRBV7-9 and TRBJ2-7; D is ambiguous. The V end was cut by 1 base, the J end by 6 bases, with 10 bases between. This CDR3 region has 13 residues. The germline gives CDR1 SEHNR, CDR2 FQNEAQ (reference sequence). The CDR3 reads CASSLGQNSEQYF. The CDR3 DNA follows: TGTGCCAGCAGCTTAGGGCAGAACAGCGAGCAGTACTTC.

This sequence joins TRBV18 and TRBJ2-3, with 8 bases lining up with TRBD1. CDR3 length: 16 amino acids. The J segment lost 0 bases and the V segment lost 5 bases, leaving 7 bases of the junction unmatched. Germline V gene sequence: CDR1 KGHSH, CDR2 LQKENI. CDR3 nucleotides: TGTGCCAGCTCAGCCCAGACAGGGGCGAGCACAGATACGCAGTATTTT. It encodes CASSAQTGASTDTQYF. Full variable domain (missing parts from reference TRBV18 and TRBJ2-3): NAGVMQNPRHLVRRRGQEARLRCSPMKGHSHVYWYRQLPEEGLKFMVYLQKENIIDESGMPKERFSAEFPKEGPSILRIQQVVRGDSAAYFCASSAQTGASTDTQYFGPGTRLTVL.

In this sample, this clone turned up a few times. Other DNA sequences of this sample code for an identical CDR3. This chain connects TRBV6-5 to TRBJ2-5; 8 nucleotides agree with TRBD1. CDR3 size: 13 residues. Germline values: CDR1 MNHEY, CDR2 SVGAGI. After removal of 8 bases from V and 3 bases from J, the junction contained 5 bases not matched to a gene. This CDR3 reads CASRTGSEETQYF. The CDR3 DNA is TGTGCCAGCCGGACAGGGTCGGAAGAGACCCAGTACTTC.

There are a few counts of this clone. The rearrangement uses TRBV7-9 and TRBJ2-7; D is undetermined. V lost 1 base and J 0 bases, leaving 7 bases between the germline ends. This CDR3 spans 14 amino acids. Germline CDR1 is SEHNR and CDR2 is FQNEAQ (reference sequence). The CDR3 loop reads CASSLVPLSYEQYF. The DNA for the CDR3 is TGTGCCAGCAGCTTAGTCCCCCTCTCCTACGAGCAGTACTTC.

The V gene is TRBV2, the J gene TRBJ2-2; the D gene is possibly TRBD2 (6 bases). This CDR3 comprises 13 residues. Germline V gene data show CDR1 as SNHLY and CDR2 as FYNNEI. The V and J ends lost 6 bases and 5 bases respectively, with 10 bases between them. The CDR3 nucleotides read TGTGCCAGCAGCGGGACTCAAACCGGGGAGCTGTTTTTT. Its protein product is CASSGTQTGELFF. The complete variable domain, with remaining parts taken from reference TRBV2 and TRBJ2-2, reads EPEVTQTPSHQVTQMGQEVILRCVPISNHLYFYWYRQILGQKVEFLVSFYNNEISEKSEIFDDQFSVERPDGSNFTLKIRSTKLEDSAMYFCASSGTQTGELFFGEGSRLTVL.

V gene TRBV5-6 combines with J gene TRBJ1-2, with a possible D match to TRBD1 (5 bases). V was trimmed by 2 bases and J by 4 bases, leaving 9 bases between them. This CDR3 is 13 amino acids long. Per germline, CDR1 SGHDT and CDR2 YYEEEE. DNA for the CDR3: TGTGCCAGCAGCTTTTTCCAGGGCTATGGCTACACCTTC. It specifies CASSFFQGYGYTF.

CDR3 sequence reads: CASSLSSLRGRNTGELFF. CDR3 DNA: TGTGCCAGCAGTTTATCGAGTCTCCGAGGGAGGAACACCGGGGAGCTGTTTTTT. V is TRBV27 and J is TRBJ2-2; maybe TRBD2 (5 bases). Germline CDR1 is MNHEY and CDR2 is SMNVEV (reference sequence). V lost 0 bases and J lost 1, with 15 bases in between. The CDR3 spans 18 residues.

The chain carries TRBV7-8 and TRBJ2-1, with 9 bases identical to TRBD1. This CDR3 spans 16 amino acids. The ends lost 1 base at V and 1 base at J; junction bases unmatched: 2. Per germline, CDR1 SGHVS and CDR2 FQNEAQ. For the CDR3, the DNA is TGTGCCAGCAGCTTAGGTGGACAGGGGTCCTACAATGAGCAGTTCTTC. This gives the protein CASSLGGQGSYNEQFF.

The genes are TRBV5-6 and TRBJ1-2, with 9 bases fitting TRBD1. Germline assignment: CDR1 SGHDT and CDR2 YYEEEE. This CDR3 contains 16 residues. The J segment lost 6 bases and the V segment lost 3 bases, leaving 12 bases of the junction unmatched. CDR3 region: CASSSGLGQGGNGYTF. CDR3 bases: TGTGCCAGCAGCTCCGGGCTGGGACAGGGAGGCAATGGCTACACCTTC.

Only a few counts were recorded for this clone. The gene calls are TRBV25-1 and TRBJ1-4, with a tentative D call TRBD1 (5 bases). Germline V gene lookup returns CDR1 MGHDK and CDR2 SYGVNS. Trimming pared 2 bases from V and 10 bases from J, leaving 11 bases between. The CDR3 is 13 amino acids. The CDR3 bases are TGTGCCAGCAGTGAACATACGGGGGGAAAACTGTTTTTT. The encoded protein is CASSEHTGGKLFF.

This chain uses TRBV19 with TRBJ1-5; 9 bases are shared with TRBD1. In germline, CDR1 is LNHDA, CDR2 SQIVND (reference sequence). Trimming at V came to 10 bases and at J to 4 bases, leaving 11 bases not matched to a gene. CDR3 length: 15 residues. CDR3 sequence: CATTQGAIENQPQHF. The CDR3 DNA reads TGTGCCACCACACAGGGGGCAATTGAGAATCAGCCCCAGCATTTT.

V is TRBV28 and J is TRBJ1-5, with TRBD1 matching over 7 bases. The CDR3 consists of 17 residues. Per germline, CDR1 MDHEN and CDR2 SYDVKM. V was clipped by 1 base and J by 1 base; unmatched bases: 7. The CDR3 protein is CASSLLGGGRSNQPQHF. DNA of the CDR3: TGTGCCAGCAGTTTATTAGGAGGGGGCCGAAGCAATCAGCCCCAGCATTTT. The whole variable domain, filled in from reference TRBV28 and TRBJ1-5, reads DVKVTQSSRYLVKRTGEKVFLECVQDMDHENMFWYRQDPGLGLRLIYFSYDVKMKEKGDIPEGYSVSREKKERFSLILESASTNQTSMYLCASSLLGGGRSNQPQHFGDGTRLSIL.

This chain connects TRBV9 to TRBJ2-7; D may be TRBD2 (5 bases). The CDR3 is made up of 15 amino acids. Deletions cut 0 bases from V and 0 bases from J, with 10 bases between. Looked up from germline, CDR1 is SGDLS and CDR2 is YYNGEE. CDR3 region: CASSVVPAASYEQYF. The CDR3 bases are TGTGCCAGCAGCGTAGTCCCAGCGGCCTCCTACGAGCAGTACTTC.

V gene TRBV30 combines with J gene TRBJ1-5, with D unclear. The germline V gene has CDR1 GTSNPN and CDR2 SVGIG (reference sequence). This CDR3 is built from 12 residues. Trimming left V 1 base short and J 9 bases short, with 10 bases between. CDR3 nucleotides: TGTGCCTGGAGTGAGGGAATGCGGCCCCAGCATTTT. Protein: CAWSEGMRPQHF.

CDR3 amino acids: CASSLDTEAFSEQYF. As DNA, the CDR3 is TGCGCCAGCAGCTTGGATACCGAAGCGTTCTCCGAGCAGTACTTC. The chain is built from TRBV5-1 and TRBJ2-7; D ambiguous. CDR3 length: 15 amino acids. In germline, CDR1 is SGHRS, CDR2 YFSETQ. The V end was cut by 0 bases, the J end by 6 bases, with 16 bases between.

The rearrangement uses TRBV5-1 and TRBJ1-2; D is ambiguous. The germline V gene has CDR1 SGHRS and CDR2 YFSETQ. Trimming left V 5 bases short and J 4 bases short, with 9 bases between. The CDR3 has 12 amino acids. CDR3 coding DNA: TGCGCCAGCAGGGCGGAGGGCTATGGCTACACCTTC. This translates into CASRAEGYGYTF.